This T cell receptor (beta chain) was recorded in a study of T cell changes during pregnancy in multiple sclerosis. Clones were sequenced by immunoSEQ multiplex PCR, and TCRdb holds only the in-frame ones, with some missing. The sample carries around 40,000 clones, about 92% recorded once. V dropped 4 bases and J dropped 8 bases, with 15 bases sitting between them. The CDR3 covers 14 residues. Germline CDR1 SQVTM, CDR2 ANQGSEA. The sequencing used CD4+ T cells from peripheral blood mononuclear cells, collected in the third trimester of pregnancy. The sequence was collected from a female donor with multiple sclerosis, enrolled in a pregnancy study. The chain combines TRBV29-1 with TRBJ1-6; D gene unclear. The CDR3 sequence: CSVVRILPDSPLHF. CDR3 DNA: TGCAGCGTTGTGCGCATTCTCCCGGATTCACCCCTCCACTTT.